This T cell receptor (beta chain) came from a study of T cells after yellow fever vaccination (dated by TCRdb to the late 2010s). About the investigation overall: The SMART-Seq v4 Ultra Low Input RNA kit was used to prepare libraries from fractions with low cell numbers. Bulk PBMC replicates and cell subsets were isolated from blood drawn at multiple timepoints before and after both primary and secondary immunization. Two healthy male donors, one aged 18 to 29 and one aged 30 to 40 years, made up the cohort. To track T-cell clones before and after primary and booster YFV17D yellow fever vaccination, bulk TCR alpha and beta repertoires were sequenced longitudinally.

TCR cDNA was synthesized by 5'RACE template switching, through which a universal primer site and unique molecular identifiers were introduced. Priming of cDNA synthesis was performed from both the TCR alpha and TCR beta constant segments. Libraries were amplified in two PCR steps, with sample barcodes and sequencing adapters added in the second step. Sequencing of libraries was done on Illumina HiSeq 2500 (2x100 bp) or NovaSeq (2x150 bp). The authors processed their data as follows. Reads were demultiplexed and collapsed into UMI consensus sequences with MIGEC, and V(D)J alignment was performed with MiXCR. Using edgeR on replicate PBMC samples, clonotypes were called vaccine-responding if FDR was below 0.01 and the log2 fold change was above 5 up to day 15. Bulk clonotypes were assigned CD4 or CD8 identity according to which sequenced CD4 or CD8 repertoire held them at higher abundance. The public sequencing data were trimmed at Q25 with fastp and processed into clonotypes with MiXCR by TCRdb, which kept only in-frame beta chains. Entries are consolidated by CDR3 protein sequence, retaining the most common genes and DNA. None of the V and J calls come from the authors' own analysis; TCRdb made them. The sample table lists roughly 300,000 distinct CDR3 sequences, roughly 8.6% of them with a count of one. The ten top clones hold 17% of the sample.

The sample holds a few counts of this clonotype. The specificity of this receptor is unknown. Base-call qualities are not available, and no considerably larger clone is one nucleotide away. The CDR3 spans 14 residues, from the cysteine through the phenylalanine. Only the CDR3 part of the read is kept: 42 bases, read in frame from the first base. Deletion took 2 bases off V and 2 bases off J, with a span of 9 bases between the germline ends. Sequences LNHDA (CDR1) and SQIVND (CDR2) are obtained from the germline V gene (reference sequence). The full study reports these points: Compared with the primary T-cell response, the secondary T-cell response was faster but weaker, reaching its peak on day 5 rather than on day 15. FACS-sorted repertoires could contain abundant contaminating clonotypes from the bulk population, so computational filtering was required. Only a couple of donors were included in the study, so the extent to which the findings can be generalized is limited. After the booster, most of the clones that had expanded following primary vaccination were detected again (just under 97% of CD4 and 85% to 90% of CD8), which suggests that memory was broadly maintained. A small share of clonotypes occurred in both CD4 and CD8 compartments, likely arising from convergent recombination.

Read against the paper, the sample's treatment or condition label means: live attenuated yellow fever vaccine strain. At each blood-draw timepoint, two biological replicates of bulk PBMCs were obtained. A standard Ficoll-Paque protocol was used to isolate PBMCs from peripheral blood. TriZol was used to extract RNA from bulk PBMCs, from CD4 and CD8 fractions, and from dextramer-positive and dextramer-negative fractions. This TCR derives from a man between 18 and 35 years old who received the YFV17D yellow fever vaccine. The sequence joins TRBV19 to TRBJ1-2, with the D segment identity uncertain. The specimen comprised PBMCs, sampled approximately 47 days after the first yellow fever vaccination. Here is the DNA: TGTGCCAGTAGTATACAACAAATCAACTATGGCTACACCTTC. Protein translation: CASSIQQINYGYTF.